A selection of T cell receptor beta chains follows, all from one sample in a study of cytomegalovirus exposure and HLA in healthy donors. Profiled with immunoSEQ multiplex PCR; TCRdb holds only in-frame clones, not every one. The sample yields 110,000 to 150,000 clones, 60% to 75% seen once. What was sequenced was PBMCs. The receptors shown here come from a young man in good health and CMV-seronegative. Both conserved end residues are part of each CDR3. D genes are given only for firm matches. The listing skips clone size in some rows; elsewhere it reads once, few, many or a size class.

abundance	v_gene	j_gene	d_gene	len	CDR3aa	CDR3nt
-	TRBV18	TRBJ1-5	-	13	CASFGASNQPQHF	TGTGCCAGCTTTGGAGCTAGCAATCAGCCCCAGCATTTT
few	TRBV5-1	TRBJ2-3	TRBD2	15	CASSASSSGGDTQYF	TGCGCCAGCAGCGCCAGCTCTAGCGGAGGAGATACGCAGTATTTT
-	TRBV6-1	TRBJ1-4	-	13	CASNNGIDEKLFF	TGTGCCAGCAATAACGGGATCGATGAAAAACTGTTTTTT
-	TRBV29-1	TRBJ1-5	-	13	CSVAFQGIQPQHF	TGCAGCGTGGCATTTCAGGGAATCCAGCCCCAGCATTTT
-	TRBV4-1	TRBJ2-1	TRBD2	17	CASSQGSLAGIGGEQFF	TGCGCCAGCAGCCAAGGATCCCTAGCGGGAATTGGGGGTGAGCAGTTCTTC
-	TRBV4-2	TRBJ2-1	TRBD2	18	CASSQDLRLAGAGDEQFF	TGTGCCAGCAGCCAAGATCTACGACTAGCGGGAGCAGGCGATGAGCAGTTCTTC
-	TRBV11-2	TRBJ1-4	-	14	CASSLGSLNEKLFF	TGTGCCAGCAGCTTAGGCAGTCTTAATGAAAAACTGTTTTTT
-	TRBV10-1	TRBJ1-1	TRBD1	15	CASSENRGRSTEAFF	TGCGCCAGCAGTGAAAACAGGGGTAGGAGCACTGAAGCTTTCTTT
-	TRBV6-5	TRBJ1-2	-	14	CASSRADASYGYTF	TGTGCCAGCAGCCGAGCCGACGCTAGTTATGGCTACACCTTC
once	TRBV28	TRBJ2-7	-	13	CASSLAGDNEQYF	TGTGCCAGCAGTCTGGCAGGGGATAACGAGCAGTACTTC
-	TRBV11-2	TRBJ2-7	-	14	CASSLDQEGGEQYF	TGTGCCAGCAGCTTAGATCAGGAGGGCGGCGAGCAGTACTTC
-	TRBV7-2	TRBJ2-3	-	16	CASSLRAGTPRDTQYF	TGTGCCAGCAGCTTACGCGCCGGGACTCCTAGGGATACGCAGTATTTT
-	TRBV28	TRBJ1-2	-	15	CASSFRRTANYGYTF	TGTGCCAGCAGTTTTCGTAGGACAGCTAACTATGGCTACACCTTC
few	TRBV28	TRBJ1-1	-	19	CASSSITGRDLLRGTEAFF	TGTGCCAGCAGTTCAATCACAGGGAGGGATCTCTTGAGGGGCACTGAAGCTTTCTTT
-	TRBV28	TRBJ1-5	TRBD1	16	CASSPRTGSGNQPQHF	TGTGCCAGCAGTCCTCGGACAGGGAGCGGCAATCAGCCCCAGCATTTT
few	TRBV5-6	TRBJ2-6	-	15	CASSLKGSGANGLTF	TGTGCCAGCAGCTTGAAAGGATCTGGGGCCAACGGCCTGACTTTC
-	TRBV7-2	TRBJ1-1	-	13	CASSARGNTEAFF	TGTGCCAGCAGCGCCCGAGGAAACACTGAAGCTTTCTTT
-	TRBV7-2	TRBJ1-4	-	15	CASSLVGLRDEKLFF	TGTGCCAGCAGCTTGGTGGGTTTGAGGGATGAAAAACTGTTTTTT
many	TRBV12-5	TRBJ2-1	TRBD2	14	CASGFAGAGNEQFF	TGTGCTAGTGGTTTCGCGGGAGCAGGGAATGAGCAGTTCTTC
-	TRBV5-1	TRBJ2-1	TRBD2	15	CASSLVGLAGDEQFF	TGCGCCAGCAGCTTGGTGGGACTAGCGGGCGATGAGCAGTTCTTC
-	TRBV6-1	TRBJ2-7	TRBD1	13	CASSEGVTGDQYF	TGTGCCAGCAGTGAAGGCGTGACAGGGGATCAGTACTTC
-	TRBV19	TRBJ2-7	-	15	CASSKRTGDFNEQYF	TGTGCCAGTAGTAAAAGAACAGGGGACTTTAACGAGCAGTACTTC
-	TRBV27	TRBJ1-1	TRBD1	15	CASNHRDRVGTEAFF	TGTGCCAGCAACCACCGGGACAGGGTGGGCACTGAAGCTTTCTTT
-	TRBV7-9	TRBJ2-2	TRBD1	15	CASSSGTGLGGELFF	TGTGCCAGCAGCTCCGGGACAGGGTTAGGCGGGGAGCTGTTTTTT
once	TRBV20-1	TRBJ2-5	-	10	CSGNAETQYF	TGCAGTGGAAATGCGGAGACCCAGTACTTC
-	TRBV2	TRBJ2-5	-	11	CASSPKETQYF	TGTGCCAGCAGTCCAAAAGAGACCCAGTACTTC
-	TRBV5-6	TRBJ2-6	-	14	CASKNRAGANVLTF	TGTGCCAGTAAGAACAGGGCTGGGGCCAACGTCCTGACTTTC
once	TRBV5-1	TRBJ2-6	TRBD1	17	CASSTTGGYSGANVLTF	TGCGCCAGCAGCACCACAGGGGGATATTCCGGGGCCAACGTCCTGACTTTC
-	TRBV7-9	TRBJ2-2	-	14	CASSLGATGGELFF	TGTGCCAGCAGCTTAGGAGCTACCGGCGGGGAGCTGTTTTTT
-	TRBV4-1	TRBJ2-7	TRBD1	15	CASSPEWTGAYEQYF	TGCGCCAGCAGCCCCGAATGGACAGGAGCCTACGAGCAGTACTTC
-	TRBV5-1	TRBJ2-7	TRBD1	14	CASSWGQVAQEQYF	TGCGCCAGCAGCTGGGGACAGGTCGCGCAAGAGCAGTACTTC
-	TRBV30	TRBJ1-6	TRBD1	13	CAWSGQGWSPLHF	TGTGCCTGGAGTGGACAGGGCTGGTCACCCCTCCACTTT
-	TRBV25-1	TRBJ2-5	TRBD2	18	CASSELGPSGGEGETQYF	TGTGCCAGCAGTGAATTGGGTCCCAGCGGGGGGGAGGGGGAGACCCAGTACTTC
-	TRBV7-2	TRBJ1-2	TRBD1	17	CASSFGGGQGWNYGYTF	TGTGCCAGCAGCTTCGGCGGAGGACAGGGGTGGAACTATGGCTACACCTTC
-	TRBV7-8	TRBJ1-2	-	13	CASSLTESYGYTF	TGTGCCAGCAGTCTAACAGAGTCCTATGGCTACACCTTC
-	TRBV5-4	TRBJ1-2	TRBD1	14	CASSPGQPLYGYTF	TGTGCCAGCAGCCCGGGACAGCCGCTCTATGGCTACACCTTC
-	TRBV7-9	TRBJ2-3	-	12	CASRGYTDTQYF	TGTGCCAGCCGGGGGTATACAGATACGCAGTATTTT
-	TRBV9	TRBJ2-3	-	14	CASSPHLGTDTQYF	TGTGCCAGCAGCCCACACCTAGGCACAGATACGCAGTATTTT
-	TRBV6-6	TRBJ1-5	-	14	CASSGIQGNQPQHF	TGTGCCAGCAGTGGAATTCAGGGGAATCAGCCCCAGCATTTT
-	TRBV11-3	TRBJ2-2	-	13	CASSLKNTPELFF	TGTGCCAGCAGCCTCAAGAACACCCCTGAGCTGTTTTTT
once	TRBV5-4	TRBJ2-5	TRBD2	15	CASSSRTSGRETQYF	TGTGCCAGCAGCTCGCGGACTAGCGGAAGAGAGACCCAGTACTTC
-	TRBV5-6	TRBJ1-5	-	17	CASSSGPGAYSNQPQHF	TGTGCCAGCAGCTCGGGACCGGGAGCCTATAGCAATCAGCCCCAGCATTTT
-	TRBV7-8	TRBJ1-2	TRBD1	14	CASSLGQGERGYTF	TGTGCCAGCAGCTTGGGGCAGGGGGAACGGGGCTACACCTTC
-	TRBV10-3	TRBJ2-2	-	15	CAISPGFGPTGELFF	TGTGCCATCAGCCCAGGGTTTGGTCCCACCGGGGAGCTGTTTTTT
once	TRBV19	TRBJ2-2	TRBD1	15	CASSKGQVNTGELFF	TGTGCCAGTAGTAAAGGACAGGTGAACACCGGGGAGCTGTTTTTT
-	TRBV27	TRBJ1-1	TRBD1	15	CASSFPRQGGTEAFF	TGTGCCAGCAGTTTTCCGAGACAGGGAGGCACTGAAGCTTTCTTT
few	TRBV7-9	TRBJ2-3	-	15	CASSLARGSTDTQYF	TGTGCCAGCAGCTTAGCCAGGGGCAGCACAGATACGCAGTATTTT
-	TRBV28	TRBJ2-5	-	13	CASSHPERETQYF	TGTGCCAGCAGTCACCCCGAGAGAGAGACCCAGTACTTC
-	TRBV11-1	TRBJ1-2	TRBD1	15	CASSSWGQTNYGYTF	TGTGCCAGCAGCAGTTGGGGACAGACTAACTATGGCTACACCTTC
-	TRBV7-2	TRBJ1-1	TRBD1	14	CASSLRQGDTEAFF	TGTGCCAGCAGCCTACGACAGGGAGACACTGAAGCTTTCTTT
-	TRBV4-1	TRBJ2-7	TRBD1	14	CASSPRTGWVEQYF	TGCGCCAGCAGCCCCCGGACAGGGTGGGTCGAGCAGTACTTC
-	TRBV20-1	TRBJ2-5	-	11	CSARGGETQYF	TGCAGTGCCCGGGGAGGAGAGACCCAGTACTTC
-	TRBV5-4	TRBJ2-4	-	16	CASSLGGHSPNDSQYF	TGTGCCAGCAGCTTGGGGGGACACTCTCCTAATGACAGTCAGTACTTC
-	TRBV5-4	TRBJ2-3	TRBD2	17	CASGSSGGAIPSDTQYF	TGTGCTTCGGGGTCTAGCGGGGGGGCCATCCCCTCAGATACGCAGTATTTT
-	TRBV2	TRBJ2-5	-	13	CASSEVFQEAQYF	TGTGCCAGCAGTGAGGTGTTCCAAGAGGCCCAGTACTTC